Following are 21 T cell receptor beta chains from one sample sequenced in a study of T cells in Graves' hyperthyroidism and ophthalmopathy. Template material for amplifying TCR beta CDR3 regions consisted of RNA transcripts. The HTBI primer set drove a first-round RT-PCR of the TCR CDR3. Using its own MiXCR run on the multiplex PCR reads, TCRdb lists one record per CDR3 protein. The data hold 300,000 to 450,000 distinct CDR3 sequences, with approximately 15% observed a single time. Specimen: blood. All receptors derive from a woman between 55 and 75 years old with Graves' hyperthyroidism.

This clonotype came up many times. The chain links TRBV3-1 to TRBJ2-7; 12 bases fit TRBD2. J gave up 2 bases and V 1 base, and 0 bases lay outside the gene matches. The CDR3 loop spans 15 amino acids. Germline-derived CDR1 and CDR2 are LGHDT and YNNKEL (reference sequence). CDR3 sequence (DNA): TGTGCCAGCAGCCAAGGGACTAGCGGGGCCTACGAGCAGTACTTC. This codes for CASSQGTSGAYEQYF.

This clonotype was recorded at least ten times. This rearrangement joins TRBV10-3 to TRBJ2-7; D gene uncertain. The CDR3 is made up of 15 amino acids. The germline CDR1 and CDR2 sequences are ENHRY and SYGVKD. The germline V and J ends were trimmed by 3 bases and 0 bases, with 12 bases remaining between them. The CDR3: CAISDQNKSSYEQYF. The CDR3 DNA reads as TGTGCCATCAGTGACCAGAACAAGTCCTCCTACGAGCAGTACTTC.

This clonotype was detected ten times or more. The chain recombines TRBV12-3 or TRBV12-4 with TRBJ1-3; the match to TRBD1 covers 8 bases. Trimming cost V 4 bases and J 1 base; bases outside gene matches: 9. CDR3 size: 17 residues. CDR3 in amino acids: CASSSGQGLGSGNTIYF. In nucleotides, the CDR3 is TGTGCCAGCAGTTCCGGACAGGGCTTGGGATCTGGAAACACCATATATTTT.

Regarding this clonotype: Possible read error: a much larger clone is one base away. CDR3 sequence reads: CAGSSRGGQGTYEQYF. The CDR3 DNA reads as TGTGCCGGCAGCTCTCGGGGGGGACAGGGGACCTACGAGCAGTACTTC. This chain joins TRBV7-8 and TRBJ2-7, with 10 nucleotides matching TRBD1. The CDR3 extends over 16 amino acids. Per the germline V gene, CDR1 is SGHVS and CDR2 is FQNEAQ.

The J gene is TRBJ1-1, the V gene TRBV12-5; 8 nucleotides align to TRBD1. The length of the CDR3 is 14 residues. V was clipped by 5 bases and J by 3 bases; unmatched bases: 5. Germline assignment: CDR1 LGHNT and CDR2 FRNRAP. CDR3 in amino acids: CASGADREDTEAFF. Here the CDR3 DNA reads TGTGCTAGTGGTGCGGACAGGGAGGACACTGAAGCTTTCTTT.

This clonotype was seen a handful of times. The chain is built from TRBV6-1 and TRBJ2-5, with 7 bases identical to TRBD1. CDR1 and CDR2 from the germline V gene are MNHNS and SASEGT. This CDR3 is built from 13 residues. The V segment lost 5 bases and the J segment 4 bases; nucleotides outside the gene matches: 4. Written as DNA, the CDR3 is TGTGCCAGCAGTACACAGGGGCCAGAGACCCAGTACTTC. Protein product: CASSTQGPETQYF.

This chain links TRBV7-8 with TRBJ1-6; D may be TRBD1 (5 bases). Germline CDR1 reads SGHVS; CDR2 reads FQNEAQ. The CDR3 spans 15 residues. The germline V and J ends were trimmed by 5 bases and 11 bases, with 19 bases remaining between them. The CDR3 sequence: CASSPSRGARAPLHF. The CDR3 nucleotides are TGTGCCAGCAGCCCCTCGCGGGGCGCCAGGGCACCCCTCCACTTT.

V usage is TRBV11-2 and J usage is TRBJ1-1, with D tentatively TRBD1 (5 bases). Trimming stripped 2 bases from V and 6 bases from J, with 10 bases between. CDR1 and CDR2 from the germline V gene are SGHAT and FQNNGV. The CDR3 has 13 amino acids. The CDR3 DNA is TGTGCCAGCAGCTTACAGGGCTCGGCTGAAGCTTTCTTT. This sequence encodes CASSLQGSAEAFF.

This clonotype was seen repeatedly, ten times or more. CDR3 protein: CASSLGQARNEQFF. The CDR3 nucleotides are TGTGCCAGCAGCTTAGGTCAGGCCCGCAATGAGCAGTTCTTC. The chain links TRBV7-9 to TRBJ2-1; the D is unclear. V was pared by 1 base and J by 6 bases, with 10 bases between. The CDR3 is 14 residues long. In germline, CDR1 is SEHNR, CDR2 FQNEAQ (reference sequence). Variable domain in full (rest from reference TRBV7-9 and TRBJ2-1): DTGVSQNPRHKITKRGQNVTFRCDPISEHNRLYWYRQTLGQGPEFLTYFQNEAQLEKSRLLSDRFSAERPKGSFSTLEIQRTEQGDSAMYLCASSLGQARNEQFFGPGTRLTVL.

The chain carries TRBV18 and TRBJ2-1, with 10 bases that match TRBD2. The CDR3 is 18 amino acids. Trimming took 4 bases from V and 9 from J; bases not matched to a gene: 18. The germline CDR1 and CDR2 sequences are KGHSH and LQKENI. CDR3 loop: CASSLRDSLLAGKGEQFF. The CDR3 DNA follows: TGTGCCAGCTCACTCCGGGACAGCCTACTAGCGGGAAAGGGTGAGCAGTTCTTC.

This clonotype was seen many times. CDR3 coding DNA: TGTGCCAGCAGCTTAGGACTAGCGGTCACAGATACGCAGTATTTT. This encodes CASSLGLAVTDTQYF. The chain carries TRBV7-2 and TRBJ2-3, with 9 bases identical to TRBD2. The CDR3 sequence is 15 residues long. The V segment lost 1 base and the J segment 2 bases; nucleotides outside the gene matches: 1. Germline V gene sequence: CDR1 SGHTA, CDR2 FQGNSA.

J is TRBJ1-2 and V is TRBV7-2; 8 nucleotides align to TRBD1. Looked up from germline, CDR1 is SGHTA and CDR2 is FQGNSA. J lost 4 bases, V lost 6 bases, and 13 bases had no gene match. The CDR3 totals 16 residues. The CDR3 is CASRPGAGGYGYGYTF. The CDR3 DNA sequence: TGTGCCAGCAGACCCGGGGCAGGGGGCTACGGCTATGGCTACACCTTC.

This clonotype was seen more than once but under ten times. V and J are TRBV12-3 or TRBV12-4 and TRBJ2-1; D possibly corresponds to TRBD1 (6 bases). CDR3 size: 15 residues. Trimming shortened V by 5 bases and J by 8 bases, and 19 bases separated the two germline ends. This chain's CDR3 is CASSPPFSRGDEQFF. CDR3 bases: TGTGCCAGCAGTCCCCCCTTTAGCAGGGGCGATGAGCAGTTCTTC.

V is TRBV27 and J is TRBJ1-4; the D is unclear. V was shortened by 10 bases and J by 2 bases, with 8 bases between the two germline ends. Germline V gene sequence: CDR1 MNHEY, CDR2 SMNVEV (reference sequence). CDR3 length: 12 residues. DNA of the CDR3: TGTGCCACGGCCGCGACTAATGAAAAACTGTTTTTT. Protein product: CATAATNEKLFF.

This chain links TRBV19 with TRBJ2-7, with 10 nucleotides matching TRBD2. V was clipped by 4 bases and J by 0 bases; unmatched bases: 6. The germline gives CDR1 LNHDA, CDR2 SQIVND (reference sequence). The CDR3 consists of 16 residues. For the CDR3, the DNA is TGTGCCAGTAGTACCCGGACTAGCGGAAGCTCCTACGAGCAGTACTTC. This codes for CASSTRTSGSSYEQYF.

This clonotype showed up many times. DNA of the CDR3: TGTGCCACCCCGGCAGGGCCGAACACCGGGGAGCTGTTTTTT. It specifies CATPAGPNTGELFF. This rearrangement joins TRBV7-9 to TRBJ2-2, with D possibly being TRBD1 (5 bases). The CDR3 is made up of 14 amino acids. V lost 10 bases to trimming and J lost 0 bases, with 12 bases between them. Germline lookup yields CDR1 SEHNR and CDR2 FQNEAQ (reference sequence).

Note on this clonotype: It may be a read error: a sequence one base away is much more abundant. The chain is built from TRBV20-1 and TRBJ2-5; D assignment may be TRBD1 or TRBD2 (5 bases each). This CDR3 contains 12 residues. Germline CDR1 DFQATT, CDR2 SNEGSKA (reference sequence). The CDR3 bases are TGCAGTACTAGGGGCCCCCAAGAGACCCAGTACTTC. Its protein product is CSTRGPQETQYF.

This clonotype turned up a few times. Compared with germline, one end of the junction differs, possibly owing to a read error. The chain couples TRBV19 to TRBJ1-2; TRBD1 might be the D (5 bases). CDR3 length: 14 residues. The germline V gene encodes CDR1 LNHDA and CDR2 SQIVND (reference sequence). The DNA of the CDR3 is TGTGCCAGTGGGACGGCCGTGGGGTTTTATGACTACACCTTC. Translating it yields CASGTAVGFYDYTF.

There are many counts of this clonotype. This chain uses TRBV6-1 with TRBJ1-1; D possibly corresponds to TRBD1 (6 bases). V dropped 5 bases and J dropped 1 base, with 20 bases sitting between them. The CDR3 covers 17 residues. Germline V gene data show CDR1 as MNHNS and CDR2 as SASEGT. In DNA, the CDR3 is TGTGCCAGCAGTACCCGCCCCGGTCGGGGGCCGAACACTGAAGCTTTCTTT. It encodes CASSTRPGRGPNTEAFF.

The sample holds a few counts of this clonotype. The rearrangement links TRBV19 to TRBJ1-5; D is ambiguous. Trimming pared 8 bases from V and 11 bases from J, leaving 19 bases between. Germline assignment: CDR1 LNHDA and CDR2 SQIVND (reference sequence). The CDR3 is 13 amino acids. This CDR3 is CASRDKFRLAQHF. For the CDR3, the DNA is TGTGCCAGTCGTGACAAGTTCAGACTTGCCCAGCATTTT.

This sequence joins TRBV9 and TRBJ2-7; TRBD1 or TRBD2 may be the D gene (5 bases each). The CDR3 totals 12 residues. Trimming pared 0 bases from V and 6 bases from J, leaving 7 bases between. Germline loops: CDR1 SGDLS, CDR2 YYNGEE. The CDR3: CASSVVGGEQYF. As DNA, the CDR3 is TGTGCCAGCAGCGTAGTTGGGGGCGAGCAGTACTTC.